This T cell receptor beta chain was documented in a study of glioma-infiltrating T cells. Study findings and constraints: Gliomas, especially low-grade, showed above-expected tissue-blood divergence; non-neoplastic patients showed below. Only very few CDR3 sequences appeared in both tissue and blood.

Concerning this clonotype: Its antigen is still unknown. An end of the junction differs from the germline gene, which may be a read error.

The CDR3 runs 16 residues. Germline lookup yields CDR1 MGHRA and CDR2 YSYEKL. TCR alpha and beta CDR3 regions were amplified from RNA using iRepertoire nested multiplex PCR. One-step reverse transcription and amplification started from approximately 100-400 ng of tissue mRNA or PBMC total RNA. TCRdb redid the calling of the multiplex PCR reads with MiXCR, one entry per CDR3 protein. The table lists 100,000 to 150,000 distinct CDR3 sequences, less than 30% of them singletons, with approximately 14% in the top ten. V and J are TRBV4-1 and TRBJ2-1; 7 nucleotides match TRBD1. This receptor was obtained from a human donor with low-grade glioma or glioblastoma, undergoing nonglioma brain surgery, or in good health (not recorded which). Input material: glioma tissue, nonneoplastic brain tissue, or PBMCs (not recorded which). CDR3 region: CASSQEQGPAYNEELF. In DNA, the CDR3 is TGCGCCAGCAGCCAAGAACAGGGGCCGGCCTACAATGAGGAGTTGTTC.